This T cell receptor beta chain was observed in a study of liver allograft versus peripheral blood T cells. Study summary: Transplanted-liver T cell receptor repertoires were compared with recipients' peripheral blood repertoires. The study's findings and limits: There were reportedly differences between T cell receptor repertoires inside liver allografts and those in peripheral blood.

This clonotype was counted at least ten times. Its antigen is as yet unknown. TCRdb reprocessed the reads with MiXCR, giving one entry per CDR3 protein. Of more than 3,000 distinct CDR3 sequences detected, around 14% appear once; the ten largest clones hold about 3.9%. V dropped 6 bases and J dropped 5 bases, with 19 bases sitting between them. The CDR3 is 15 residues long. Germline CDR1 reads LNHDA; CDR2 reads SQIVND (reference sequence). This chain links TRBV19 with TRBJ2-5; D is unresolved. The sequence was obtained from a human patient who had a liver transplant. A share of the T cells may be of graft donor origin. Written as DNA, the CDR3 is TGTGCCAGTAGGCCGGTGGGCTTCGCCGGGGAGACCCAGTACTTC. Amino acids: CASRPVGFAGETQYF.